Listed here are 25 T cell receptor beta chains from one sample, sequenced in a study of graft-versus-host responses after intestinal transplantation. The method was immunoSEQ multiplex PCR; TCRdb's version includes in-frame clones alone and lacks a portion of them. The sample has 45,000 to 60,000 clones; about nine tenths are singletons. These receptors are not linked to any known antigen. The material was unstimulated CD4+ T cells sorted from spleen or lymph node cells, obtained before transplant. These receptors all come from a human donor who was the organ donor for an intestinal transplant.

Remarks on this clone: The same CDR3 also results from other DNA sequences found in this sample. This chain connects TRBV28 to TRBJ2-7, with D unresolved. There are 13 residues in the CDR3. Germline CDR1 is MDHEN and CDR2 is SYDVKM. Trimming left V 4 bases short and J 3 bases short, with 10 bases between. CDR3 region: CASSSAGSYEQYF. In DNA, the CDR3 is TGTGCCAGCAGTTCGGCCGGAAGCTACGAGCAGTACTTC.

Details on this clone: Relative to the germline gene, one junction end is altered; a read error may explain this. In DNA form, the CDR3 reads TGTGCCAGCAGCCTAGGGGTAGTTGATATGGGGTTT. This codes for CASSLGVVDMGF. The chain links TRBV7-2 to TRBJ1-6; D may be TRBD1 (5 bases). Germline-derived CDR1 and CDR2 are SGHTA and FQGNSA. CDR3 length: 12 amino acids.

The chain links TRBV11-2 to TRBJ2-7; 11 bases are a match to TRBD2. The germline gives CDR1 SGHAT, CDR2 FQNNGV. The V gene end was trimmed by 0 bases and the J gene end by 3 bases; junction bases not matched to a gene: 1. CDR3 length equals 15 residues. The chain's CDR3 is CASSLETSGIYEQYF. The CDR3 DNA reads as TGTGCCAGCAGCTTAGAGACTAGCGGGATCTACGAGCAGTACTTC.

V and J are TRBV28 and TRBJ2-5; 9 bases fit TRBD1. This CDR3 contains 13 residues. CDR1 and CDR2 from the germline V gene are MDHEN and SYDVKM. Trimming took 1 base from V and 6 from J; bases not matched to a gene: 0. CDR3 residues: CASSLYRGQTQYF. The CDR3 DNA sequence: TGTGCCAGCAGTTTATACAGGGGGCAGACCCAGTACTTC.

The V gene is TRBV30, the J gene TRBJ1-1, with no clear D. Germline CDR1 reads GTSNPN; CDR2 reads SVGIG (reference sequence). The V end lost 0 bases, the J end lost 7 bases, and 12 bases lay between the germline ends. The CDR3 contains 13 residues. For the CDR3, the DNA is TGTGCCTGGAGTGTATTGTGGGCCATTGAAGCTTTCTTT. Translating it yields CAWSVLWAIEAFF.

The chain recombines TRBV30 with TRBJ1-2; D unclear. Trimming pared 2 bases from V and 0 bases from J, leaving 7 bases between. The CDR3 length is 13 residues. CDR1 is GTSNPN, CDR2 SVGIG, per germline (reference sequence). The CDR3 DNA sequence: TGTGCCTGGAGTATGAGTACTAACTATGGCTACACCTTC. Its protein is CAWSMSTNYGYTF. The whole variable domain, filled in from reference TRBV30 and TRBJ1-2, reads SQTIHQWPATLVQPVGSPLSLECTVEGTSNPNLYWYRQAAGRGLQLLFYSVGIGQISSEVPQNLSASRPQDRQFILSSKKLLLSDSGFYLCAWSMSTNYGYTFGSGTRLTVV.

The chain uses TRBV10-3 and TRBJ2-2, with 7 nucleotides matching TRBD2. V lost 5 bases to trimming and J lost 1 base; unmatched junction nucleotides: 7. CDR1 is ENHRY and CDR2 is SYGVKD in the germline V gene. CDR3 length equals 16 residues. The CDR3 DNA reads TGTGCCATCAGTACCATTGCTAGCGGGAACACCGGGGAGCTGTTTTTT. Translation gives CAISTIASGNTGELFF.

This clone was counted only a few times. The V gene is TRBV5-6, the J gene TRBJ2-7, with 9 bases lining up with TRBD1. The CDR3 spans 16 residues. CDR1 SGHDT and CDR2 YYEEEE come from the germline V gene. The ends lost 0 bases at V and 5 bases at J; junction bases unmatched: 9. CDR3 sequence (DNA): TGTGCCAGCAGCTTGGGGGAGGGGACAGGGTCCAACGAGCAGTACTTC. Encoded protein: CASSLGEGTGSNEQYF.

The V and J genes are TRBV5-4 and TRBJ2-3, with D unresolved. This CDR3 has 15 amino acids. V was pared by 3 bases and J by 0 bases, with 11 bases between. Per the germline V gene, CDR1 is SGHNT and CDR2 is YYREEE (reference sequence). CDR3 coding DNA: TGTGCCAGCAGCTCGGACGGGTTTAGCACAGATACGCAGTATTTT. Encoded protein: CASSSDGFSTDTQYF.

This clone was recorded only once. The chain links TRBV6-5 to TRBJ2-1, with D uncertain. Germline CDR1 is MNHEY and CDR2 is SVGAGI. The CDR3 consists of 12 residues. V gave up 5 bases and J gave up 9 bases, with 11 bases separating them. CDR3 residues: CASSDRLSEQFF. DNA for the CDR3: TGTGCCAGCAGTGACCGGTTGAGTGAGCAGTTCTTC.

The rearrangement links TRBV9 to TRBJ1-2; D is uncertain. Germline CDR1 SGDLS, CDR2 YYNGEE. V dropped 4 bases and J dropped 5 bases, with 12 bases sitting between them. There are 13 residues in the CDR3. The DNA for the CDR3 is TGTGCCAGCAGCTCCTCGGACGGGTATGGCTACACCTTC. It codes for CASSSSDGYGYTF. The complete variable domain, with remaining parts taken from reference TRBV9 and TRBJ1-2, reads DSGVTQTPKHLITATGQRVTLRCSPRSGDLSVYWYQQSLDQGLQFLIQYYNGEERAKGNILERFSAQQFPDLHSELNLSSLELGDSALYFCASSSSDGYGYTFGSGTRLTVV.

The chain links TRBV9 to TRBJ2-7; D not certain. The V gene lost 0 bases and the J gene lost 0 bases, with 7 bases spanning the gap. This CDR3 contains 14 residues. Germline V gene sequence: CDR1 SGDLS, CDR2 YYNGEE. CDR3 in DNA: TGTGCCAGCAGCGTAGGTCGCATCTCCTACGAGCAGTACTTC. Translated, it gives CASSVGRISYEQYF.

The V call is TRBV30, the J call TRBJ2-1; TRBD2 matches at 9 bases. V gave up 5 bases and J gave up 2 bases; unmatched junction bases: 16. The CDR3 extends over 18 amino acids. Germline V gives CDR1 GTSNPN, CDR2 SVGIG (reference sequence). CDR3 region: CAWGGRNPGLAAYNEQFF. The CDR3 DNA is TGTGCCTGGGGGGGCCGCAACCCGGGACTAGCTGCCTACAATGAGCAGTTCTTC.

The CDR3 here is CASSLALGSTYNEQFF. CDR3 bases: TGTGCCAGCAGCTTAGCGTTGGGTTCCACCTACAATGAGCAGTTCTTC. This chain uses TRBV7-2 with TRBJ2-1; no clear D gene. Trimming cost V 0 bases and J 2 bases, with 11 bases left between them. This CDR3 is 16 amino acids long. Germline-derived CDR1 and CDR2 are SGHTA and FQGNSA.

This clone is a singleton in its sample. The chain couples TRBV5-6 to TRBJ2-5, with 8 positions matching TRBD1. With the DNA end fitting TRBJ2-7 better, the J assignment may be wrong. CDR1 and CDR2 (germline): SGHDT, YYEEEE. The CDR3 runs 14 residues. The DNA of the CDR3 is TGTGCCAGCAGCCAAAAGGACAGGGTCTACGAGCAGTACTTC. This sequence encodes CASSQKDRVYEQYF.

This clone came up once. The CDR3 region is CASSRELAGVQTGELFF. The CDR3 nucleotides read TGTGCCAGCTCACGCGAACTAGCGGGAGTGCAAACCGGGGAGCTGTTTTTT. The rearrangement uses TRBV18 and TRBJ2-2; 11 bases line up with TRBD2. Germline CDR1 and CDR2: KGHSH and LQKENI. The J segment lost 5 bases and the V segment lost 4 bases, leaving 9 bases of the junction unmatched. CDR3 length: 17 amino acids.

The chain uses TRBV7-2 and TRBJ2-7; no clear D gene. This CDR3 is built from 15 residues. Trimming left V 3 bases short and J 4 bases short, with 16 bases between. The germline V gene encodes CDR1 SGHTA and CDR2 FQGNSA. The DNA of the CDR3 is TGTGCCAGCAGCTTGGAGATTAACCTGTTATACGAGCAGTACTTC. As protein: CASSLEINLLYEQYF. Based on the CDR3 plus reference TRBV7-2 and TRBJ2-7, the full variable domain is GAGVSQSPSNKVTEKGKDVELRCDPISGHTALYWYRQSLGQGLEFLIYFQGNSAPDKSGLPSDRFSAERTGGSVSTLTIQRTQQEDSAVYLCASSLEINLLYEQYFGPGTRLTVT.

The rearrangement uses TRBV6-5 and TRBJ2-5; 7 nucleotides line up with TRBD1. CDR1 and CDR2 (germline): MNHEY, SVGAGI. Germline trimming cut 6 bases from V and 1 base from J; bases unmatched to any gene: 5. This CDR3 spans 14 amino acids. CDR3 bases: TGTGCCAGCAGAACGACAGGGTTCCAAGAGACCCAGTACTTC. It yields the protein CASRTTGFQETQYF.

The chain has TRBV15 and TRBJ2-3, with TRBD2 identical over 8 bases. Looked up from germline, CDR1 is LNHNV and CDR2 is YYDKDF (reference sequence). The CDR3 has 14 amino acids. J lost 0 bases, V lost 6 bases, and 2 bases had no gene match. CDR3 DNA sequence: TGTGCCACCAGTAGCGGGATGAGCACAGATACGCAGTATTTT. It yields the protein CATSSGMSTDTQYF.

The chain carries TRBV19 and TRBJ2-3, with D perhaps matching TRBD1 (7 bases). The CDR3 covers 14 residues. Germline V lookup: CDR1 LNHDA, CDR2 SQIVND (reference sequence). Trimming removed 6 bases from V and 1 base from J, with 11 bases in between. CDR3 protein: CASRGGGGTDTQYF. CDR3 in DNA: TGTGCCAGTAGAGGGGGCGGGGGCACAGATACGCAGTATTTT.

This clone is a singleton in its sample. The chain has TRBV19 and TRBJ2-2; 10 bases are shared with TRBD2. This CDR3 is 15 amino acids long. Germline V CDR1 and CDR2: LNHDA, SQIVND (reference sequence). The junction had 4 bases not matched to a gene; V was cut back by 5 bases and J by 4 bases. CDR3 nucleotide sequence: TGTGCCAGTAGTGATAGCGGGAGGACCACCGGGGAGCTGTTTTTT. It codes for CASSDSGRTTGELFF.

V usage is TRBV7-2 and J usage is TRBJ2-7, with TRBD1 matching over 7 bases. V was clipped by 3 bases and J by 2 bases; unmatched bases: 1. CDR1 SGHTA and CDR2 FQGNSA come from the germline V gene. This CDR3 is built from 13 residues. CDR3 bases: TGTGCCAGCAGCTTTGGACAGGCCTACGAGCAGTACTTC. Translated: CASSFGQAYEQYF.

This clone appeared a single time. This CDR3 reads CAWSLGGFNNQPQHF. In DNA, the CDR3 is TGTGCCTGGAGTCTCGGGGGATTTAACAATCAGCCCCAGCATTTT. This chain connects TRBV30 to TRBJ1-5, with D possibly TRBD1 on 5 matching bases. Trimming took off 2 bases at V and 3 bases at J, with 14 bases between the two ends. Germline loops: CDR1 GTSNPN, CDR2 SVGIG (reference sequence). This CDR3 comprises 15 residues.

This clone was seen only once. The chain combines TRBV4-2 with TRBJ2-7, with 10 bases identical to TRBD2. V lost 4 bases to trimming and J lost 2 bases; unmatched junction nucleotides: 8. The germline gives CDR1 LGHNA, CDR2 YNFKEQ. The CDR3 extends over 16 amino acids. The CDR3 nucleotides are TGTGCCAGCAGCCTGATTGCTAGCGGGAGCGCCTACGAGCAGTACTTC. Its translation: CASSLIASGSAYEQYF.

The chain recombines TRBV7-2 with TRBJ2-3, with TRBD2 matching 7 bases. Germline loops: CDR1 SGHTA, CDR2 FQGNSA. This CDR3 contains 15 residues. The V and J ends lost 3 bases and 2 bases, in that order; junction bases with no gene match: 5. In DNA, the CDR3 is TGTGCCAGCAGCTTCGCGGGAGCCATCACAGATACGCAGTATTTT. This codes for CASSFAGAITDTQYF.